This passage covers 27 T cell receptor beta chains from one sample sequenced in a study of cytomegalovirus exposure and HLA in healthy donors. PCR primers comprised 60 Vbeta and 13 Jbeta primers. The repertoire was sequenced with immunoSEQ multiplex PCR; TCRdb's copy has only in-frame clones and lacks some. The table has 70,000 to 85,000 clones, approximately 62% seen once. Sequenced material: PBMCs. The receptors were sampled from a male donor in good health and CMV-seropositive.

V and J are TRBV11-1 and TRBJ1-1; unclear D gene. Germline V gives CDR1 SGHAT, CDR2 FQDESV (reference sequence). This CDR3 region has 13 residues. Trimming shortened V by 1 base and J by 5 bases, and 8 bases separated the two germline ends. The CDR3, as DNA: TGTGCCAGCAGCTTAGAGTCGAGAACTGAAGCTTTCTTT. This sequence encodes CASSLESRTEAFF.

This chain connects TRBV4-2 to TRBJ2-1; 8 bases match TRBD2. The CDR3 loop spans 16 amino acids. Germline CDR1 reads LGHNA; CDR2 reads YNFKEQ. Trimming took 4 bases from V and 8 from J; bases not matched to a gene: 13. The DNA of the CDR3 is TGTGCCAGCAGCCCCCTAATAGCGGGATTCGTCGATGAGCAGTTCTTC. It translates to CASSPLIAGFVDEQFF.

Only a few counts were recorded for this clone. This chain links TRBV29-1 with TRBJ2-5; TRBD2 agrees at 8 bases. Germline V gene sequence: CDR1 SQVTM, CDR2 ANQGSEA. The junction had 5 bases not matched to a gene; V was cut back by 3 bases and J by 5 bases. The CDR3 runs 13 residues. The CDR3 reads CSVETGGLETQYF. The CDR3 DNA sequence: TGCAGCGTTGAGACGGGGGGGCTGGAGACCCAGTACTTC.

This clone was detected a few times. CDR3 bases: TGTGCCGCCGGACAGGGAAGCTACGAGCAGTACTTC. This encodes CAAGQGSYEQYF. V is TRBV2 and J is TRBJ2-7; 8 bases match TRBD1. This CDR3 comprises 12 residues. V trimming: 11 bases; J trimming: 3 bases; junction bases outside the gene matches: 6. Germline CDR1 SNHLY, CDR2 FYNNEI.

This chain's CDR3 is CASSLEGGYGYTF. The CDR3 DNA sequence: TGCGCCAGCAGCTTGGAAGGGGGCTATGGCTACACCTTC. This chain links TRBV5-1 with TRBJ1-2; D may be TRBD1 (6 bases). Trimming cost V 0 bases and J 4 bases, with 7 bases left between them. CDR1 is SGHRS and CDR2 is YFSETQ in the germline V gene. CDR3 length equals 13 residues.

In its sample, this clone was seen once. This rearrangement joins TRBV11-2 to TRBJ2-1; 12 bases match TRBD2. CDR1 and CDR2 from the germline V gene are SGHAT and FQNNGV. The CDR3 sequence is 18 residues long. The V segment lost 3 bases and the J segment 9 bases; nucleotides outside the gene matches: 15. The CDR3 DNA reads TGTGCCAGCAGCTTTGGGCTAGCGGGAGGGGGGCCTACAGCTGAGCAGTTCTTC. Amino acids: CASSFGLAGGGPTAEQFF.

The gene calls are TRBV7-2 and TRBJ2-1; D is ambiguous. V dropped 8 bases and J dropped 4 bases, with 18 bases sitting between them. The germline V gene has CDR1 SGHTA and CDR2 FQGNSA. The CDR3 spans 15 residues. The CDR3: CASSLPPSYYNEQFF. CDR3 nucleotide sequence: TGTGCCAGCTCCTTACCCCCATCCTATTACAATGAGCAGTTCTTC. The whole variable domain, filled in from reference TRBV7-2 and TRBJ2-1, reads GAGVSQSPSNKVTEKGKDVELRCDPISGHTALYWYRQSLGQGLEFLIYFQGNSAPDKSGLPSDRFSAERTGGSVSTLTIQRTQQEDSAVYLCASSLPPSYYNEQFFGPGTRLTVL.

The J gene is TRBJ1-5, the V gene TRBV7-9; D call uncertain. Deletions cut 4 bases from V and 8 bases from J, with 9 bases between. The germline V gene has CDR1 SEHNR and CDR2 FQNEAQ (reference sequence). The CDR3 is 12 residues long. The DNA for the CDR3 is TGTGCCAGCAGCTCGACACCGGAGCCCCAGCATTTT. Translated, it gives CASSSTPEPQHF.

The chain employs TRBV9 and TRBJ2-7; 9 nucleotides line up with TRBD2. CDR1 is SGDLS, CDR2 YYNGEE, per germline. With 1 base clipped from V and 2 bases from J, the junction kept 16 bases outside the gene matches. The CDR3 length is 19 residues. CDR3 bases: TGTGCCAGCAGCGTAAGTGGGCAGGGCACTAGCGGGTTTACCTACGAGCAGTACTTC. It encodes CASSVSGQGTSGFTYEQYF. The full variable domain, its missing parts supplied by reference TRBV9 and TRBJ2-7, is DSGVTQTPKHLITATGQRVTLRCSPRSGDLSVYWYQQSLDQGLQFLIQYYNGEERAKGNILERFSAQQFPDLHSELNLSSLELGDSALYFCASSVSGQGTSGFTYEQYFGPGTRLTVT.

V and J are TRBV9 and TRBJ2-7; possible D gene TRBD2, 6 bases. V lost 4 bases, J lost 1 base, and 12 bases lay in between. Germline V gives CDR1 SGDLS, CDR2 YYNGEE. The CDR3 runs 14 residues. Here the CDR3 reads CASSPGTGSYEQYF. CDR3 in DNA: TGTGCCAGCAGCCCAGGGACTGGTTCCTACGAGCAGTACTTC.

The CDR3 reads CASNVLRGGADEQYF. The CDR3 DNA reads TGTGCCAGCAACGTACTTCGCGGGGGGGCCGACGAGCAGTACTTC. The chain joins TRBV11-3 to TRBJ2-7; TRBD2 agrees at 9 bases. J gave up 5 bases and V 7 bases, and 12 bases lay outside the gene matches. The CDR3 sequence is 15 residues long. Germline assignment: CDR1 SGHNT and CDR2 YENEEA.

The chain employs TRBV12-5 and TRBJ2-1; 8 nucleotides match TRBD1. This CDR3 has 11 residues. From germline, CDR1 is LGHNT and CDR2 FRNRAP. V was pared by 5 bases and J by 12 bases, with 3 bases of the junction left unmatched. CDR3 in DNA: TGTGCTAGTGGTGTCGACAGGGGGCAGTTCTTC. Its protein product is CASGVDRGQFF.

V gene TRBV5-4 combines with J gene TRBJ1-4; 11 nucleotides agree with TRBD1. Trimming cost V 4 bases and J 7 bases; bases outside gene matches: 6. The germline V gene encodes CDR1 SGHNT and CDR2 YYREEE (reference sequence). The CDR3 length is 15 residues. The CDR3 nucleotides are TGTGCCAGCAGCACGGGACAGGGGGGCCGTGAAAAACTGTTTTTT. Protein sequence: CASSTGQGGREKLFF.

The rearrangement uses TRBV19 and TRBJ2-5; 11 bases map to TRBD1. Per germline, CDR1 LNHDA and CDR2 SQIVND (reference sequence). CDR3 length: 12 residues. Here the CDR3 DNA reads TGTGCTACGGGACAGGGGGAAGAGACCCAGTACTTC. This sequence encodes CATGQGEETQYF. Full variable domain (remainder filled in from reference TRBV19 and TRBJ2-5): DGGITQSPKYLFRKEGQNVTLSCEQNLNHDAMYWYRQDPGQGLRLIYYSQIVNDFQKGDIAEGYSVSREKKESFPLTVTSAQKNPTAFYLCATGQGEETQYFGPGTRLLVL.

CDR3 in DNA: TGTGCCAGCAGCTTAGCGGCGGTCTTAAATGAGCAGTTCTTC. Translation: CASSLAAVLNEQFF. The genes are TRBV7-2 and TRBJ2-1; unclear D gene. Germline V gives CDR1 SGHTA, CDR2 FQGNSA. This CDR3 is built from 14 residues. The V and J ends lost 0 bases and 7 bases respectively, with 10 bases between them.

The CDR3 sequence is CASCTGTANTEAFF. The CDR3 nucleotides are TGTGCCAGTTGTACCGGGACAGCGAACACTGAAGCTTTCTTT. This chain uses TRBV6-5 with TRBJ1-1; 7 nucleotides agree with TRBD1. CDR1 is MNHEY and CDR2 is SVGAGI in the germline V gene. CDR3 length: 14 residues. The trim removed 9 bases at V and 1 base at J, leaving 8 bases unmatched.

The rearrangement joins TRBV6-5 to TRBJ2-3; 12 nucleotides line up with TRBD2. The CDR3 contains 16 residues. Germline loops: CDR1 MNHEY, CDR2 SVGAGI. The ends lost 4 bases at V and 3 bases at J; junction bases unmatched: 5. The CDR3 DNA reads TGTGCCAGCAGTTTCATCGGACTAGCGGGGACAGATACGCAGTATTTT. It specifies CASSFIGLAGTDTQYF.

The chain is built from TRBV18 and TRBJ2-2; possibly TRBD2 for D (5 bases). This CDR3 comprises 16 residues. Germline loops: CDR1 KGHSH, CDR2 LQKENI. Trimming removed 4 bases at V and 6 bases at J, with 18 bases between. CDR3 loop: CASSLGSNPWSGELFF. The CDR3, as DNA: TGTGCCAGCTCACTAGGGAGCAATCCTTGGTCCGGGGAGCTGTTTTTT.

The chain is built from TRBV6-6 and TRBJ2-6; TRBD1 aligns across 7 bases. The length of the CDR3 is 14 residues. Germline V CDR1 and CDR2: MNHNY, SVGAGI (reference sequence). V shed 11 bases and J 4 bases; nucleotides not matched to a gene: 8. The CDR3 protein is CAGRQGSGANVLTF. The CDR3 DNA is TGTGCCGGGCGACAGGGCTCCGGGGCCAACGTCCTGACTTTC.

The genes are TRBV27 and TRBJ2-5; TRBD2 matches at 8 bases. CDR1 MNHEY and CDR2 SMNVEV come from the germline V gene (reference sequence). The CDR3 contains 15 residues. V gave up 3 bases and J gave up 5 bases; unmatched junction bases: 8. CDR3 region: CASSFRGGGGETQYF. The CDR3 region has the DNA TGTGCCAGCAGTTTCCGGGGGGGCGGAGGGGAGACCCAGTACTTC.

The chain employs TRBV6-5 and TRBJ1-2; D possibly corresponds to TRBD1 (5 bases). Germline V lookup: CDR1 MNHEY, CDR2 SVGAGI. This CDR3 has 14 residues. V shed 0 bases and J shed 6 bases, with 11 bases lying between them. The CDR3 nucleotides are TGTGCCAGCAGTTACTCGGCAGGGTTACATGGCTACACCTTC. Translated, it gives CASSYSAGLHGYTF.

The chain combines TRBV2 with TRBJ2-3; D unresolved. This CDR3 region has 15 residues. Per germline, CDR1 SNHLY and CDR2 FYNNEI. Trimming cost V 7 bases and J 2 bases, with 16 bases left between them. CDR3 sequence: CASMAREVDTDTQYF. CDR3 in DNA: TGTGCCAGCATGGCTAGAGAAGTCGACACAGATACGCAGTATTTT.

This chain uses TRBV30 with TRBJ1-5; 8 bases align to TRBD1. Germline CDR1 and CDR2: GTSNPN and SVGIG (reference sequence). The CDR3 has 13 residues. V was pared by 0 bases and J by 6 bases, with 1 base of the junction left unmatched. For the CDR3, the DNA is TGTGCCTGGAGTGTAACAGGGGGTCAGCCCCAGCATTTT. Amino acids: CAWSVTGGQPQHF.

V and J are TRBV10-1 and TRBJ2-7; D not resolved. In germline, CDR1 is WNHNN, CDR2 SYGVQD (reference sequence). Trimming cost V 6 bases and J 3 bases, with 3 bases left between them. The CDR3 length is 10 residues. CDR3 bases: TGCGCCAGCAGCCGCTACGAGCAGTACTTC. Residues: CASSRYEQYF.

The CDR3 sequence: CASSWDTMNTGELFF. The CDR3, as DNA: TGTGCCAGCAGCTGGGACACGATGAACACCGGGGAGCTGTTTTTT. This chain links TRBV11-1 with TRBJ2-2; a possible D gene is TRBD1 (6 bases). The CDR3 sequence is 15 residues long. V shed 4 bases and J shed 1 base, with 10 bases lying between them. CDR1 and CDR2 from the germline V gene are SGHAT and FQDESV (reference sequence).

This clone was seen a few times. The chain links TRBV4-1 to TRBJ2-7, with TRBD2 matching over 9 bases. J lost 4 bases, V lost 0 bases, and 4 bases had no gene match. The CDR3 runs 15 residues. Per germline, CDR1 MGHRA and CDR2 YSYEKL. In nucleotides, the CDR3 is TGCGCCAGCAGCCAAGATAGCGGGAGTATGTACGAGCAGTACTTC. Translated: CASSQDSGSMYEQYF.

The genes are TRBV23-1 and TRBJ2-1; 15 bases are a match to TRBD2. TRBV23-1 is an ORF; its function is uncertain. The CDR3 extends over 22 amino acids. Germline trimming cut 0 bases from V and 2 bases from J; bases unmatched to any gene: 14. The chain's CDR3 is CASSQSPRYGLAGGRPYNEQFF. CDR3 nucleotide sequence: TGCGCCAGCAGTCAATCCCCCCGCTACGGACTAGCGGGAGGGCGGCCCTACAATGAGCAGTTCTTC.